This T cell receptor (beta chain) was obtained from a study of low-dose radiotherapy and immunotherapy resistance in tumors. The wider study: Each patient was administered nivolumab intravenously at 240 mg, which was a flat dose, every two weeks, along with intravenous ipilimumab at 1 mg/kg every six weeks.

Time point given: before trial treatment. cDNA synthesis used a TRAV/TRBV-specific primer set for both chains. TCRs were put through 20 PCR cycles of amplification with Phusion. A constant-region primer and the V-primer adapter served as the primer pair. TCRdb re-called the reads through MiXCR, storing one row per CDR3 protein. The profile shows some 60,000 distinct CDR3 sequences, around 27% of them singletons. Germline CDR1 reads SGHRS; CDR2 reads YFSETQ. V shed 4 bases, J shed 4 bases, and the junction held 12 bases outside the gene matches. The CDR3 length is 16 residues. The specimen comprised PBMCs, sampled before treatment. The TCR sequence derives from a male donor with rectosigmoid adenocarcinoma. The chain is built from TRBV5-1 and TRBJ1-2, with TRBD1 matching 8 bases. In DNA, the CDR3 is TGCGCCAGCAGCCGGGGAGGAACGGACAGGGTCTATGGCTACACCTTC. This codes for CASSRGGTDRVYGYTF. Combining the CDR3 with reference TRBV5-1 and TRBJ1-2 gives the whole variable domain KAGVTQTPRYLIKTRGQQVTLSCSPISGHRSVSWYQQTPGQGLQFLFEYFSETQRNKGNFPGRFSGRQFSNSRSEMNVSTLELGDSALYLCASSRGGTDRVYGYTFGSGTRLTVV.